This T cell receptor (beta chain) originates from a study of blood T cell repertoires in COVID-19. Study information: Samples representing acute and convalescent COVID-19 were sourced from the United States, Italy and Spain. PBMCs, B-cell-depleted T cells, or T cells were the source of the cDNA or gDNA that made up the material.

CDR1 is SGHTS and CDR2 is YDEGEE in the germline V gene. The CDR3 runs 14 residues. V was pared by 2 bases and J by 7 bases, with 2 bases of the junction left unmatched. In the authors' workflow: Amplification from reference gene primers served as the basis for estimated nucleated cell counts. Generated by immunoSEQ multiplex PCR, the TCRdb table keeps only in-frame clones and is missing some. V and J calls and clone size follow that table, whereas D and trimming were derived from the DNA. This table holds 200,000 to 300,000 clones, around 83% found once. The TCR sequence derives from an elderly woman with acute or convalescent COVID-19. The chain uses TRBV5-8 and TRBJ1-6, with 8 bases that match TRBD1. The sequencing input was peripheral blood. In DNA form, the CDR3 reads TGTGCCAGCAGCTTCTCAGGGGGCAATTCACCCCTCCACTTT. It codes for CASSFSGGNSPLHF.